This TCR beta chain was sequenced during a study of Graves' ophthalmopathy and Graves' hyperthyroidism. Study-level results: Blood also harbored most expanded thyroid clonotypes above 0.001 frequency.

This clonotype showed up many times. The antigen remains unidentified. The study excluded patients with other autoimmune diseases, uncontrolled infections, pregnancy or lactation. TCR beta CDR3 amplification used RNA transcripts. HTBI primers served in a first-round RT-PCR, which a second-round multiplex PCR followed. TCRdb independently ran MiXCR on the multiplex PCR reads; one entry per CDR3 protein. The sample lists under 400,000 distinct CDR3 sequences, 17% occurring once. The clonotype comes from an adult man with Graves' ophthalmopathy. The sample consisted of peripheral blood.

In DNA form, the CDR3 reads TGCAGTGCCTCGGGGACAGGGGGCTTGGAGCCCCAGCATTTT. It encodes CSASGTGGLEPQHF. This sequence joins TRBV20-1 and TRBJ1-5; 12 bases fit TRBD1. The J segment lost 8 bases and the V segment lost 6 bases, leaving 8 bases of the junction unmatched. The CDR3 spans 14 residues. Germline CDR1 is DFQATT and CDR2 is SNEGSKA (reference sequence).